Shown below are 29 T cell receptor beta chains from a single sample sequenced in a study of T cell responses to AZD1222 COVID-19 vaccine. Profiled with immunoSEQ multiplex PCR; TCRdb holds only in-frame clones, not every one. The repertoire holds more than 140,000 clones, with about 87% as singletons. The sequences come from peripheral blood, collected on day 0 of MenACWY control vaccination. The receptors shown here come from an adult in good health.

This chain's CDR3 is CASSLYKYLQGSQGEAFF. CDR3 DNA: TGTGCCAGCAGTTTATACAAGTACCTACAGGGGTCCCAGGGTGAAGCTTTCTTT. The chain recombines TRBV28 with TRBJ1-1, with 7 bases fitting TRBD1. This CDR3 has 18 residues. Germline trimming cut 1 base from V and 7 bases from J; bases unmatched to any gene: 18. Germline-derived CDR1 and CDR2 are MDHEN and SYDVKM.

This chain links TRBV19 with TRBJ1-5; D unresolved. Germline V CDR1 and CDR2: LNHDA, SQIVND (reference sequence). The CDR3 runs to 13 residues. The germline V and J ends were trimmed by 0 bases and 7 bases, with 7 bases remaining between them. The chain's CDR3 is CASSIDAAQPQHF. In nucleotides, the CDR3 is TGTGCCAGTAGTATAGATGCTGCCCAGCCCCAGCATTTT.

The chain couples TRBV4-1 to TRBJ1-5; TRBD1 is a possible D gene (6 bases). The germline gives CDR1 MGHRA, CDR2 YSYEKL. This CDR3 region has 17 residues. The V and J ends lost 1 base and 2 bases respectively, with 15 bases between them. The CDR3 reads CASSQGGLGGRNQPQHF. The CDR3 DNA is TGCGCCAGCAGCCAAGGGGGATTAGGGGGACGCAATCAGCCCCAGCATTTT.

Worth noting for this clone: At the DNA level, this CDR3 is encoded by other sequences in the same sample as well. V gene TRBV5-1 combines with J gene TRBJ1-5; D is possibly TRBD1 (6 bases). The CDR3 runs to 15 residues. The germline V gene has CDR1 SGHRS and CDR2 YFSETQ. Trimming removed 0 bases from V and 2 bases from J, with 9 bases in between. CDR3 sequence (DNA): TGCGCCAGCAGCTTGGAAGGGGGAGGCAATCAGCCCCAGCATTTT. Protein: CASSLEGGGNQPQHF.

This rearrangement joins TRBV28 to TRBJ2-1; 7 bases are a match to TRBD1. The CDR3 has 17 residues. Unmatched junction bases numbered 12, after V lost 3 bases and J lost 4 bases. The germline V gene has CDR1 MDHEN and CDR2 SYDVKM. Here the CDR3 DNA reads TGTGCCAGCAGTTTTGGGCCCGGGACAGCCAGATACAATGAGCAGTTCTTC. It translates to CASSFGPGTARYNEQFF.

This sequence joins TRBV5-1 and TRBJ2-5, with D perhaps matching TRBD2 (6 bases). V lost 7 bases and J 0 bases, leaving 13 bases between the germline ends. This CDR3 has 14 residues. Germline CDR1 and CDR2: SGHRS and YFSETQ. Written as DNA, the CDR3 is TGCGCCAGCCGGAGGGCAGCGGACCAAGAGACCCAGTACTTC. The encoded protein is CASRRAADQETQYF.

The count of this clone is one. In DNA, the CDR3 is TGTGCCAGCAGTTACGGCCTACCTCGGAGCTATGGCTACACCTTC. It yields the protein CASSYGLPRSYGYTF. The chain links TRBV6-5 to TRBJ1-2; no clear D. Germline values: CDR1 MNHEY, CDR2 SVGAGI. There are 15 residues in the CDR3. The V gene lost 2 bases and the J gene lost 4 bases, with 14 bases spanning the gap.

J is TRBJ1-2 and V is TRBV4-3; D is possibly TRBD1 (5 bases). V was trimmed by 0 bases and J by 5 bases, leaving 13 bases between them. The germline V gene has CDR1 LGHNA and CDR2 YSLEER. This CDR3 region has 15 residues. Written as DNA, the CDR3 is TGCGCCAGCAGCCAAGAACCAGGGATCAGTTATGGCTACACCTTC. Translating gives CASSQEPGISYGYTF.

The chain has TRBV5-1 and TRBJ1-2; tentatively, D is TRBD1 (5 bases). The ends were cut back, 4 bases at V and 3 bases at J, with 19 bases in the middle. Germline loops: CDR1 SGHRS, CDR2 YFSETQ. The CDR3 runs 16 residues. The CDR3 reads CASSGGSTGLDYGYTF. CDR3 in DNA: TGCGCCAGCAGCGGGGGTTCTACGGGCCTTGACTATGGCTACACCTTC.

The V call is TRBV6-6, the J call TRBJ2-7; D is undetermined. Looked up from germline, CDR1 is MNHNY and CDR2 is SVGAGI (reference sequence). The CDR3 totals 14 residues. V was pared by 10 bases and J by 7 bases, with 23 bases between. The CDR3 nucleotides are TGTGCCACCCTTAGCTTGGGTCCCCGGAGTGAGCAGTACTTC. Translated, it gives CATLSLGPRSEQYF.

The J gene is TRBJ2-2, the V gene TRBV6-1; possible D gene TRBD2, 6 bases. Trimming pared 2 bases from V and 4 bases from J, leaving 11 bases between. Germline CDR1 reads MNHNS; CDR2 reads SASEGT. This CDR3 is 15 amino acids long. The CDR3 is CASSEMEGTTGELFF. The CDR3 region has the DNA TGTGCCAGCAGTGAAATGGAGGGGACCACCGGGGAGCTGTTTTTT.

The chain carries TRBV7-2 and TRBJ1-3, with unresolved D. Germline loops: CDR1 SGHTA, CDR2 FQGNSA. This CDR3 contains 14 residues. Trimming took off 1 base at V and 0 bases at J, with 4 bases between the two ends. As DNA, the CDR3 is TGTGCCAGCAGCTTAGGCCTCTCTGGAAACACCATATATTTT. It is translated as CASSLGLSGNTIYF.

V gene TRBV6-4 combines with J gene TRBJ1-2, with no clear D. V was clipped by 4 bases and J by 1 base, with 7 bases between them. CDR1 and CDR2 from the germline V gene are MRHNA and SNTAGT. The length of the CDR3 is 13 residues. The CDR3 spells CASSVGLNYGYTF. Here the CDR3 DNA reads TGTGCCAGCAGTGTCGGGCTTAACTATGGCTACACCTTC.

The chain joins TRBV5-4 to TRBJ1-6; TRBD1 is a possible D gene (5 bases). CDR1 is SGHNT and CDR2 is YYREEE in the germline V gene (reference sequence). Trimming removed 3 bases from V and 17 bases from J, with 18 bases in between. This CDR3 region has 13 residues. The DNA of the CDR3 is TGTGCCAGCAGCTCTCCAGGGACGGCGCACTTCCACTTT. This codes for CASSSPGTAHFHF.

This chain uses TRBV5-4 with TRBJ2-7, with 7 bases fitting TRBD1. Unmatched junction bases numbered 13, after V lost 6 bases and J lost 7 bases. Per germline, CDR1 SGHNT and CDR2 YYREEE (reference sequence). The CDR3 consists of 14 residues. In nucleotides, the CDR3 is TGTGCCAGCAACCCGGAACAGGGGCGGCTGGAGCAGTACTTC. Its protein is CASNPEQGRLEQYF.

V gene TRBV6-4 combines with J gene TRBJ2-1; 10 bases are a match to TRBD1. Germline trimming cut 2 bases from V and 8 bases from J; bases unmatched to any gene: 6. The CDR3 length is 15 residues. Germline CDR1 and CDR2: MRHNA and SNTAGT. In DNA form, the CDR3 reads TGTGCCAGCAGTGACGTTGGACAGGGGGGCCATGAGCAGTTCTTC. Translation gives CASSDVGQGGHEQFF.

This clone occurred once. At one end, the junction sequence differs from germline, possibly due to a read error. The chain combines TRBV7-7 with TRBJ2-5; D is undetermined. CDR3 length equals 13 residues. Germline V lookup: CDR1 SSHAT, CDR2 FNYEAQ (reference sequence). The CDR3 reads CASSRRYQETQYF. CDR3 coding DNA: TGTGCTAGCAGCCGGCGGTACCAAGAGACCCAGTACTTC.

This sequence joins TRBV5-4 and TRBJ2-5; unclear D gene. The CDR3 runs 15 residues. CDR1 and CDR2 (germline): SGHNT, YYREEE (reference sequence). The V end lost 4 bases, the J end lost 5 bases, and 18 bases lay between the germline ends. DNA for the CDR3: TGTGCCAGCAGCACCGCTTATGGTCCTGGGGAGACCCAGTACTTC. Its protein is CASSTAYGPGETQYF.

The gene calls are TRBV21-1 and TRBJ1-6. TRBV21-1 is a pseudogene. This CDR3 has 17 residues. As DNA, the CDR3 is TGTGCCAGCAGCTCAAGAGGGGAGACGTCCTATAATTCACCCCTCCACTTT. Residues: CASSSRGETSYNSPLHF.

V and J are TRBV6-1 and TRBJ2-1; 11 bases line up with TRBD2. The CDR3 loop spans 17 amino acids. V shed 3 bases, J shed 10 bases, and the junction held 14 bases outside the gene matches. Germline loops: CDR1 MNHNS, CDR2 SASEGT. The CDR3 is CASSDPTSGKLGGEQFF. The CDR3 coding sequence is TGTGCCAGCAGTGATCCGACTAGCGGGAAACTGGGGGGAGAGCAGTTCTTC.

CDR3 sequence (DNA): TGTGCCAGTACCCCTGGCGGGGGGGCCCAGGAGACCCAGTACTTC. It encodes CASTPGGGAQETQYF. This rearrangement joins TRBV19 to TRBJ2-5; TRBD2 matches at 9 bases. Germline V gene lookup returns CDR1 LNHDA and CDR2 SQIVND (reference sequence). The CDR3 covers 15 residues. The J segment lost 5 bases and the V segment lost 7 bases, leaving 11 bases of the junction unmatched.

The J gene is TRBJ1-1, the V gene TRBV7-8; TRBD1 matches at 10 bases. The V and J ends lost 3 bases and 11 bases, in that order; junction bases with no gene match: 3. The CDR3 runs 12 residues. The germline V gene has CDR1 SGHVS and CDR2 FQNEAQ. CDR3 sequence reads: CASSFGTGDAFF. As DNA, the CDR3 is TGTGCCAGCAGCTTCGGGACAGGGGACGCTTTCTTT.

The V call is TRBV5-1, the J call TRBJ1-1; the match to TRBD1 covers 8 bases. This CDR3 comprises 14 residues. V shed 6 bases and J 5 bases; nucleotides not matched to a gene: 9. CDR1 and CDR2 (germline): SGHRS, YFSETQ. The CDR3 loop is CASTRTGRGTEAFF. CDR3 coding DNA: TGCGCCAGCACCAGGACAGGGCGAGGGACTGAAGCTTTCTTT.

V usage is TRBV5-5 and J usage is TRBJ1-3, with D uncertain. Germline values: CDR1 SGHKS, CDR2 YYEKEE (reference sequence). The CDR3 sequence is 16 residues long. Between the trimmed V and J ends, which lost 0 bases and 0 bases, there was a span of 10 bases. CDR3 sequence reads: CASSLGSSTSGNTIYF. In nucleotides, the CDR3 is TGTGCCAGCAGCTTGGGTTCCAGCACCTCTGGAAACACCATATATTTT. The full variable domain, in which reference TRBV5-5 and TRBJ1-3 provide the parts outside the CDR3, is DAGVTQSPTHLIKTRGQQVTLRCSPISGHKSVSWYQQVLGQGPQFIFQYYEKEERGRGNFPDRFSARQFPNYSSELNVNALLLGDSALYLCASSLGSSTSGNTIYFGEGSWLTVV.

V and J are TRBV4-3 and TRBJ1-2; perhaps TRBD1 as D (6 bases). There are 15 residues in the CDR3. Germline lookup yields CDR1 LGHNA and CDR2 YSLEER. Between the trimmed V and J ends, which lost 0 bases and 4 bases, there was a span of 12 bases. The CDR3 protein is CASSQDLTGIYGYTF. The CDR3 coding sequence is TGCGCCAGCAGCCAAGATCTGACAGGAATCTATGGCTACACCTTC.

This clone is a singleton in its sample. The chain links TRBV27 to TRBJ1-5; D is possibly TRBD1 (6 bases). Trimming pared 4 bases from V and 2 bases from J, leaving 18 bases between. CDR3 length equals 17 residues. The V gene's germline CDR1 is MNHEY and CDR2 SMNVEV (reference sequence). This chain's CDR3 is CASSSGDIPFGNQPQHF. CDR3 nucleotides: TGTGCCAGCAGTTCCGGGGACATCCCCTTTGGCAATCAGCCCCAGCATTTT.

The chain is built from TRBV11-2 and TRBJ1-5, with no clear D. CDR1 is SGHAT and CDR2 is FQNNGV in the germline V gene. The CDR3 is 15 residues long. V was trimmed by 5 bases and J by 0 bases, leaving 11 bases between them. The DNA for the CDR3 is TGTGCCAGCAGCCCCCAACAGTATAGCAATCAGCCCCAGCATTTT. Its protein product is CASSPQQYSNQPQHF.

The rearrangement uses TRBV7-3 and TRBJ2-7, with D perhaps TRBD1 or TRBD2 (6 bases each). V shed 4 bases and J shed 0 bases, with 13 bases lying between them. CDR1 SGHTA and CDR2 FQGTGA come from the germline V gene. The CDR3 covers 15 residues. The CDR3 sequence is CASSSQGGSSYEQYF. CDR3 DNA: TGTGCCAGCAGCTCCCAAGGGGGGAGCTCCTACGAGCAGTACTTC.

CDR3 DNA: TGTGCCAGCAGTGTCCTCATGGAGCAGTACTTC. It yields the protein CASSVLMEQYF. The chain joins TRBV28 to TRBJ2-7; D not resolved. The germline CDR1 and CDR2 sequences are MDHEN and SYDVKM. The CDR3 runs to 11 residues. Trimming left V 5 bases short and J 7 bases short, with 9 bases between.